The 13 T cell receptor beta chains below were found in one sample sequenced in a study of post-analysis software for immune sequencing data. Overall study results and limits: Patients carried roughly 5 TRBV segments more frequently than controls did, and TRBV5-6, TRBV5-1 and TRBV20-1 were among them.

These receptors have no identified antigens. Researchers reported that TCR beta cDNA libraries carried unique molecular identifiers. Via MiXCR, TCRdb re-called the PCR reads, giving one row per CDR3 protein. This sample carries hundreds of thousands of distinct CDR3 sequences, roughly 45% of them seen once, and the ten largest clones take over 10%. The sample consisted of blood. These TCRs come from a girl aged 5-17 years with multiple sclerosis.

The V gene is TRBV5-1, the J gene TRBJ1-4, with no clear D. Per the germline V gene, CDR1 is SGHRS and CDR2 is YFSETQ. There are 13 residues in the CDR3. The V end was cut by 4 bases, the J end by 7 bases, with 11 bases between. The CDR3 is CASSPPASEKLFF. In DNA, the CDR3 is TGCGCCAGCAGCCCTCCGGCGTCTGAAAAACTGTTTTTT.

Written as DNA, the CDR3 is TGCGCCAGCAGCTTGTCGGGGCCGTCCTCCTACGAGCAGTACTTC. Translating gives CASSLSGPSSYEQYF. This chain uses TRBV5-1 with TRBJ2-7; D may be TRBD1 or TRBD2 (5 bases each). Germline values: CDR1 SGHRS, CDR2 YFSETQ. Trimming pared 1 base from V and 0 bases from J, leaving 11 bases between. The length of the CDR3 is 15 residues.

V gene TRBV20-1 combines with J gene TRBJ1-2, with D perhaps TRBD1 (5 bases). V was shortened by 6 bases and J by 8 bases, with 22 bases between the two germline ends. CDR1 and CDR2 (germline): DFQATT, SNEGSKA (reference sequence). The CDR3 is 14 residues long. The CDR3 loop is CSAFRAQGADGYTF. The CDR3 DNA sequence: TGCAGTGCCTTCCGTGCTCAAGGGGCGGACGGCTACACCTTC.

This rearrangement joins TRBV7-9 to TRBJ2-3; D is possibly TRBD2 (6 bases). The V and J ends lost 5 bases and 0 bases respectively, with 15 bases between them. Germline V gives CDR1 SEHNR, CDR2 FQNEAQ (reference sequence). The CDR3 contains 16 residues. Written as DNA, the CDR3 is TGTGCCAGCAGCCGACGCGGCGGACTAAGCACAGATACGCAGTATTTT. Encoded protein: CASSRRGGLSTDTQYF.

This clonotype was seen only a few times. The V call is TRBV28, the J call TRBJ2-1; 12 nucleotides agree with TRBD2. The V segment lost 8 bases and the J segment 10 bases; nucleotides outside the gene matches: 9. The CDR3 sequence is 14 residues long. The V gene's germline CDR1 is MDHEN and CDR2 SYDVKM. The CDR3: CASHLAGGPWEQFF. DNA of the CDR3: TGTGCCAGCCACCTAGCGGGAGGGCCCTGGGAGCAGTTCTTC.

The rearrangement joins TRBV20-1 to TRBJ1-5, with TRBD1 matching 9 bases. The trim removed 5 bases at V and 7 bases at J, leaving 9 bases unmatched. The CDR3 is 14 amino acids. In germline, CDR1 is DFQATT, CDR2 SNEGSKA (reference sequence). CDR3 sequence reads: CSASPPGQGQPQHF. Here the CDR3 DNA reads TGCAGTGCTTCCCCTCCGGGACAGGGACAGCCCCAGCATTTT.

This rearrangement joins TRBV20-1 to TRBJ1-2; D might be TRBD1 (5 bases). Germline V gene lookup returns CDR1 DFQATT and CDR2 SNEGSKA (reference sequence). Deletions cut 1 base from V and 0 bases from J, with 18 bases between. This CDR3 region has 17 residues. CDR3: CSARVWSQVGTNYGYTF. CDR3 bases: TGCAGTGCTAGAGTTTGGTCACAGGTCGGAACTAACTATGGCTACACCTTC.

The chain carries TRBV6-5 and TRBJ1-4; no firm D call. With 5 bases removed from V and 6 bases from J, the gap between germline ends came to 10 bases. The length of the CDR3 is 13 residues. Per germline, CDR1 MNHEY and CDR2 SVGAGI. CDR3 in amino acids: CASSRPGYEKLFF. The CDR3 region has the DNA TGTGCCAGCAGTCGCCCGGGGTATGAAAAACTGTTTTTT.

V is TRBV7-3 and J is TRBJ2-1; TRBD1 aligns across 8 bases. Germline CDR1 reads SGHTA; CDR2 reads FQGTGA. The CDR3 covers 15 residues. V shed 1 base, J shed 7 bases, and the junction held 6 bases outside the gene matches. CDR3: CASSLNPGGRNEQFF. The CDR3, as DNA: TGTGCCAGCAGCTTAAACCCAGGGGGCAGAAATGAGCAGTTCTTC.

This clonotype was detected only a few times. The chain combines TRBV29-1 with TRBJ2-1, with D perhaps TRBD1 or TRBD2 (6 bases each). The CDR3 spans 12 residues. V lost 3 bases and J lost 10, with 13 bases in between. CDR1 SQVTM and CDR2 ANQGSEA come from the germline V gene. Here the CDR3 DNA reads TGCAGCGTTGATACGGGGGCTGGCGAGCAGTTCTTC. Translation gives CSVDTGAGEQFF.

CDR3 DNA sequence: TGTGCCAGCAGTTTATCGGCGTTAACTGAAGCTTTCTTT. This translates into CASSLSALTEAFF. This rearrangement joins TRBV12-3 or TRBV12-4 to TRBJ1-1; D is unclear. CDR3 length: 13 residues. Trimming took off 2 bases at V and 5 bases at J, with 9 bases between the two ends.

This clonotype was seen more than once but under ten times. V and J are TRBV7-9 and TRBJ2-7, with D tentatively TRBD1 or TRBD2 (5 bases each). Trimming cost V 0 bases and J 4 bases, with 19 bases left between them. The CDR3 runs to 17 residues. Germline CDR1 SEHNR, CDR2 FQNEAQ (reference sequence). The CDR3 coding sequence is TGTGCCAGCAGCTTAGCCGGGACCGGACCCCCATATTACGAGCAGTACTTC. This gives the protein CASSLAGTGPPYYEQYF.

CDR3 loop: CASSLPGYYEQYF. CDR3 in DNA: TGTGCCAGCAGTTTACCGGGTTACTACGAGCAGTACTTC. The chain has TRBV12-3 or TRBV12-4 and TRBJ2-7, with no clear D. V dropped 2 bases and J dropped 3 bases, with 8 bases sitting between them. There are 13 residues in the CDR3.